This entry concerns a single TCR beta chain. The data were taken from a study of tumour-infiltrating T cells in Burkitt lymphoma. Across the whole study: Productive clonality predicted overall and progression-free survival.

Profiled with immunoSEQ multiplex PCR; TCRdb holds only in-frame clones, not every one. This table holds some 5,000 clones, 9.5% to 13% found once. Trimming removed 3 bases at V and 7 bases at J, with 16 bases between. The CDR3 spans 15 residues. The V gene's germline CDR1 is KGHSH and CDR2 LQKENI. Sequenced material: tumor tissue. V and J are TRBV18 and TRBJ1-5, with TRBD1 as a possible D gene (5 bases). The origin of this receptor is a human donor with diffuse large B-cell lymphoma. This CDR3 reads CASSPGRGAYQPQHF. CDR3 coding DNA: TGTGCCAGCTCACCCGGCAGAGGGGCTTACCAGCCCCAGCATTTT.